This T cell receptor (beta chain) was identified during a study of tumor and adjacent non-tumor tissue in lung cancer. The template was RNA from unsorted bulk tissue. Distant lung tissue was collected more than 3 cm away from the tumor edge. As for this clonotype: The junction differs from germline at one of its ends, possibly a read error.

Three rounds of nested PCR, following a modified ARM-PCR protocol, produced the TCRbeta library. MiXCR was run by TCRdb on the multiplex PCR reads, yielding one entry per CDR3 protein. The sample includes approximately 77,000 distinct CDR3 sequences, 80% to 90% of them seen just once. The CDR3 loop spans 17 amino acids. Per the germline V gene, CDR1 is SGHNT and CDR2 is YENEEA. The sequencing input was distant non-tumor lung tissue. This receptor was obtained from a man aged 55 to 70 with non-small cell lung cancer. The rearrangement links TRBV11-3 to TRBJ2-1; 11 bases line up with TRBD2. As DNA, the CDR3 is TGTGCCAGCAGTTTTGATCAACTAGCGGGAGTAGGTAATGAACAGTTCTTC. It yields the protein CASSFDQLAGVGNEQFF.